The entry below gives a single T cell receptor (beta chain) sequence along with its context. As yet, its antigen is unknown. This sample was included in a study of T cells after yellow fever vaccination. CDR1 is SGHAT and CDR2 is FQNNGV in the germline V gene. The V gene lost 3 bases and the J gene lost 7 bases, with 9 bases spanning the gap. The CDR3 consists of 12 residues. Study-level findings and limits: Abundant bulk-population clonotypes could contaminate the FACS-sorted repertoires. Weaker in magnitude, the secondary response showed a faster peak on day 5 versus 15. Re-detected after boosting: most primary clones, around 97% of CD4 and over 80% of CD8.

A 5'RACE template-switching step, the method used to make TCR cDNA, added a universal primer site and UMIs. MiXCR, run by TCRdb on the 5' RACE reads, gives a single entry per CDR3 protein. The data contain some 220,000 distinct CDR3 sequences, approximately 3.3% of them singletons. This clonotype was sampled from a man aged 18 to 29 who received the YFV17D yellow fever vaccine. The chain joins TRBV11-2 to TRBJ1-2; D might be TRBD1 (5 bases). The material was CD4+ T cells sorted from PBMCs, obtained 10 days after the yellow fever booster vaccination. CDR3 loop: CASSFSGVGYTF. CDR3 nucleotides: TGTGCCAGCAGCTTCTCGGGGGTTGGCTACACCTTC.